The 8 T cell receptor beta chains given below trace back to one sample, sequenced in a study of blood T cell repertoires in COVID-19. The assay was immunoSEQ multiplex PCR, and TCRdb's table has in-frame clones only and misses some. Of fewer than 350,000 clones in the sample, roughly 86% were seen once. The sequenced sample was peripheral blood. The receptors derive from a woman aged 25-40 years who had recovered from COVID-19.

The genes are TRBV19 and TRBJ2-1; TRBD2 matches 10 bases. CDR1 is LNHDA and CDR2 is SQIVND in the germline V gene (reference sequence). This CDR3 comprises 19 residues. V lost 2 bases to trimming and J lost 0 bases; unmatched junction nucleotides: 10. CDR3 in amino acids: CASSIKRASGGPSYNEQFF. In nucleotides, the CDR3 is TGTGCCAGTAGTATAAAGAGGGCTAGCGGGGGTCCCTCCTACAATGAGCAGTTCTTC.

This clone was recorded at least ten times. The CDR3 bases are TGTGCCAGTAGTAGAGGGACTCCGGGAGGGTCTCGCAATGAGCAGTTCTTC. It yields the protein CASSRGTPGGSRNEQFF. The chain uses TRBV19 and TRBJ2-1; 8 nucleotides match TRBD2. CDR3 size: 17 residues. Unmatched junction bases numbered 14, after V lost 4 bases and J lost 6 bases. From germline, CDR1 is LNHDA and CDR2 SQIVND (reference sequence).

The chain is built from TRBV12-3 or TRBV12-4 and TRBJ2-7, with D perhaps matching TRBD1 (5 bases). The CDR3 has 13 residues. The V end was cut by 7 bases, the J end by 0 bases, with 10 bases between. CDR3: CASKPDSSYEQYF. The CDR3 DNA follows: TGTGCCAGCAAACCCGACAGCTCCTACGAGCAGTACTTC.

As DNA, the CDR3 is TGCGCCAGCAGCCCTTCCAGACAGATTCCGACCAAAAACATTCAGTACTTC. It encodes CASSPSRQIPTKNIQYF. The V and J genes are TRBV23-1 and TRBJ2-4; maybe TRBD1 (5 bases). Being an ORF, TRBV23-1 has a function that is uncertain. Trimming stripped 6 bases from V and 2 bases from J, with 20 bases between. This CDR3 has 17 amino acids.

The CDR3 DNA is TGTGCCAGCAGGAAAGGGTTAGGACAGGGGGTATTCTCTGGAAACACCATATATTTT. As protein: CASRKGLGQGVFSGNTIYF. The chain combines TRBV2 with TRBJ1-3; the match to TRBD1 covers 10 bases. Germline CDR1 SNHLY, CDR2 FYNNEI. The CDR3 sequence is 19 residues long. The J segment lost 0 bases and the V segment lost 6 bases, leaving 14 bases of the junction unmatched.

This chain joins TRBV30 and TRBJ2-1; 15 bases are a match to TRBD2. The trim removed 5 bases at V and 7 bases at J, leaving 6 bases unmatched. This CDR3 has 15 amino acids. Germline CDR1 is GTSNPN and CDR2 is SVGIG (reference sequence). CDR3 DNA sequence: TGTGCCTGGTCCTCTGGGACTAGCGGGGGGAATGAGCAGTTCTTC. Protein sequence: CAWSSGTSGGNEQFF.

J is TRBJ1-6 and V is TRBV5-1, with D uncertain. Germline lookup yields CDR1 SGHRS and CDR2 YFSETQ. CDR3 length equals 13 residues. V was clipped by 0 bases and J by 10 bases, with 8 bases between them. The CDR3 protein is CASSLDEGSPLHF. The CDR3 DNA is TGCGCCAGCAGCTTGGACGAGGGATCACCCCTCCACTTT.

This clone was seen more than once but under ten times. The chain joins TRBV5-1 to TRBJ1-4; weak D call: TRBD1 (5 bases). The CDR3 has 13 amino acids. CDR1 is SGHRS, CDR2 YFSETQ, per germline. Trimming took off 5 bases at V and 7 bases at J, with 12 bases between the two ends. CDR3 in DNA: TGCGCCAGCAGTTACAGGTTAGGTGAAAAACTGTTTTTT. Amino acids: CASSYRLGEKLFF.